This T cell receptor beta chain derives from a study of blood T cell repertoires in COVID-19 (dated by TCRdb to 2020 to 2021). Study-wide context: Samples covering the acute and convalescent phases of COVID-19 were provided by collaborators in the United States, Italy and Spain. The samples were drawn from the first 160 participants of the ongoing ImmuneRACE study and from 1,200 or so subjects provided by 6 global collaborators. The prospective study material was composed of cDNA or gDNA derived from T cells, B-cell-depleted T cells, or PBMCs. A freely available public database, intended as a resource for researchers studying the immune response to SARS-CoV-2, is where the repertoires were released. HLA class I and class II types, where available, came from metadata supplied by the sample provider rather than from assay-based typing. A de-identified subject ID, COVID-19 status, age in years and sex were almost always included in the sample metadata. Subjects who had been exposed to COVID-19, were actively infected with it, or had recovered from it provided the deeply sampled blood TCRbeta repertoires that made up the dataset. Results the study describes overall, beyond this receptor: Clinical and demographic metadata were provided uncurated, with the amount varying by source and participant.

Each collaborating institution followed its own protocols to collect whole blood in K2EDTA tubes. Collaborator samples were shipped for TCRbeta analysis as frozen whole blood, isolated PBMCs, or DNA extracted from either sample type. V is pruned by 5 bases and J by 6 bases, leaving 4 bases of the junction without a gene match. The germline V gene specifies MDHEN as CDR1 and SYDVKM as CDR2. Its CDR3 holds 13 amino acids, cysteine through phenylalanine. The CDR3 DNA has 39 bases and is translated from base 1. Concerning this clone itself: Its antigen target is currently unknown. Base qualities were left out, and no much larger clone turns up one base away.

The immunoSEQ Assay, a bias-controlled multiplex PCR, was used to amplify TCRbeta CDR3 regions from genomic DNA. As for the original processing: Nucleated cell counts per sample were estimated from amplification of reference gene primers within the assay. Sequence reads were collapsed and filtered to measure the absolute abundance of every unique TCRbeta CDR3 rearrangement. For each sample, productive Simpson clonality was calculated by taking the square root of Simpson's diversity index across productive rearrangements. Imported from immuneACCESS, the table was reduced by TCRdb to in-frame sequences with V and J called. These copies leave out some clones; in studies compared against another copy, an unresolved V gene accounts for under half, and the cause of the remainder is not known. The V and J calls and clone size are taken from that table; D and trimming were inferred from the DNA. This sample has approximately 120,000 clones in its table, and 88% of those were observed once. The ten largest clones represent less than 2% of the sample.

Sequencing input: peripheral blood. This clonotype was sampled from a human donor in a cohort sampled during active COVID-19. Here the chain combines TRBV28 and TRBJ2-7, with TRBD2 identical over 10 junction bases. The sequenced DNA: TGTGCCAGCAGTCCAGCGGGAGGGGCCGAGCAGTACTTC. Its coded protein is CASSPAGGAEQYF.